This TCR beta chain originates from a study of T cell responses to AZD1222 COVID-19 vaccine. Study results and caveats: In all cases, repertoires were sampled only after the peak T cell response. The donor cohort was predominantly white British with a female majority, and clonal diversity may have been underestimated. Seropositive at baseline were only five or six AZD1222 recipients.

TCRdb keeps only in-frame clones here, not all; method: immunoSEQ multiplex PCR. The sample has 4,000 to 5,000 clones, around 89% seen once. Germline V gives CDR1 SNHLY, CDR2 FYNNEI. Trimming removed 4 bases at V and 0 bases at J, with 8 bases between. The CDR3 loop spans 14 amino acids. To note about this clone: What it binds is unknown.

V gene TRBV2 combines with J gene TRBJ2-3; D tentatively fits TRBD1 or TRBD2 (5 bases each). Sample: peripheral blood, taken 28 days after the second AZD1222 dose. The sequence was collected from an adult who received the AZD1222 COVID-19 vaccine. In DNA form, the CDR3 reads TGTGCCAGCAGTGGGGGGTCCAGCACAGATACGCAGTATTTT. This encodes CASSGGSSTDTQYF.